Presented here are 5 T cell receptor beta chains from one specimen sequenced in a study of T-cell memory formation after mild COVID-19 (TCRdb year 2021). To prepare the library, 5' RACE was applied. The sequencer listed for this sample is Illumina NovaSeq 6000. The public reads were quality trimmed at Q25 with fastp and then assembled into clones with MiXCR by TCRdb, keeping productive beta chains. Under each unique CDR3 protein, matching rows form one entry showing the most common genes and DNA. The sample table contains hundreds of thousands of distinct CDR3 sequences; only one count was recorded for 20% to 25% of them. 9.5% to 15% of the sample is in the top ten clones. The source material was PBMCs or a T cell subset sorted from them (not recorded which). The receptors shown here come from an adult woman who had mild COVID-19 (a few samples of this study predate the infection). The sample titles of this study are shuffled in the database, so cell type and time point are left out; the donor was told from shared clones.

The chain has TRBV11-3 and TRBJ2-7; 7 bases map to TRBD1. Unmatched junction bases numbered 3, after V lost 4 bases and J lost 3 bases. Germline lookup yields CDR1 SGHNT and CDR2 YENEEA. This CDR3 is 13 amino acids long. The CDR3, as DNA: TGTGCCAGCAGCTACGGACAGGACTACGAGCAGTACTTC. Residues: CASSYGQDYEQYF.

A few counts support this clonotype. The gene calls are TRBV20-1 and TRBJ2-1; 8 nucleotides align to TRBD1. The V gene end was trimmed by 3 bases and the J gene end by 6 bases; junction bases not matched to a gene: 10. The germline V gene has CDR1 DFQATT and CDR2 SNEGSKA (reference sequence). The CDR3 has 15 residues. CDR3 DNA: TGCAGTGCTAGGGACGGACAGGGAGCGATCAATGAGCAGTTCTTC. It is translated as CSARDGQGAINEQFF.

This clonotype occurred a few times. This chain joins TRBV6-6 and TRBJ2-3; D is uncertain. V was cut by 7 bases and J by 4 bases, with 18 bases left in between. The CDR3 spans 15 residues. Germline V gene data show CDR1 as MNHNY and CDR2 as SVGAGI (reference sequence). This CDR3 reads CASTPGRISPDTQYF. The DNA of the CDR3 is TGTGCCAGCACCCCTGGTAGGATTTCCCCAGATACGCAGTATTTT.

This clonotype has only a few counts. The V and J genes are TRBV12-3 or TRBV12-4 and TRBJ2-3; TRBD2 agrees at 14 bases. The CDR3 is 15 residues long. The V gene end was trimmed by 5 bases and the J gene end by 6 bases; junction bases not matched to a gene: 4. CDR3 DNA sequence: TGTGCCAGCAGTGAGACTAGCGGGAGGGAGGATACGCAGTATTTT. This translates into CASSETSGREDTQYF.

The CDR3 loop reads CASSSGTGSNNEQFF. The DNA of the CDR3 is TGTGCCAGCAGCAGTGGGACAGGGTCGAACAATGAGCAGTTCTTC. The chain combines TRBV5-4 with TRBJ2-1; TRBD1 aligns across 9 bases. Germline V lookup: CDR1 SGHNT, CDR2 YYREEE (reference sequence). CDR3 length: 15 amino acids. V lost 4 bases, J lost 5 bases, and 7 bases stayed unmatched.